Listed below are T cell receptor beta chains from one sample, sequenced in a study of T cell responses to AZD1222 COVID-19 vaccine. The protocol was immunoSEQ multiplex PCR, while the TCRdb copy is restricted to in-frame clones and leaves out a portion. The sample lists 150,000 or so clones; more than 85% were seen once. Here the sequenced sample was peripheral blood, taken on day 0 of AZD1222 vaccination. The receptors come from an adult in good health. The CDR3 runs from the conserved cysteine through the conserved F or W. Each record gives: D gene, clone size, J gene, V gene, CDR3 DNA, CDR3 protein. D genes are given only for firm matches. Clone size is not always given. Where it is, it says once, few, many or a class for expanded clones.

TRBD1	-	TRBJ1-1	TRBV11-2	TGTGCCAGCAGCCTCCATGGACAGGGAGTGACTGAAGCTTTCTTT	CASSLHGQGVTEAFF
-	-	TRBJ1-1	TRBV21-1	TGTGCCAGCAACTCAACAGGGGGCATGAACACTGAAGCTTTCTTT	CASNSTGGMNTEAFF
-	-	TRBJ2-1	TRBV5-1	TGCGCCAGCAGCTTGGATACCACCTCCTACAATGAGCAGTTCTTC	CASSLDTTSYNEQFF
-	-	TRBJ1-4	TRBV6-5	TGTGCCAGCAGTAACCCGGGTTCAAATGAAAAACTGTTTTTT	CASSNPGSNEKLFF
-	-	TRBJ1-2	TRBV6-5	TGTGCCAGCAGAGCCACAGGGCGAAACTATGGCTACACCTTC	CASRATGRNYGYTF
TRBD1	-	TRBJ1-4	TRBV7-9	TGTGCCAGCAGCCCGGGACAGGTAACGGATGAAAAACTGTTTTTT	CASSPGQVTDEKLFF
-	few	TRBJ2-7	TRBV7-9	TGTGCCAGCAGCCACCACCAGGACGGTCCCTACGAGCAGTACTTC	CASSHHQDGPYEQYF
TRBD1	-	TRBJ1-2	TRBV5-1	TGCGCCAGCAGCTTAGACAGGGAGGGCTATGGCTACACCTTC	CASSLDREGYGYTF
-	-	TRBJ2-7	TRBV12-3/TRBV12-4	TGTGCCAGCAGTTCCTATAGCTACGAGCAGTACTTC	CASSSYSYEQYF
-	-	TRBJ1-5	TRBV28	TGTGCCAGCAGTCTAGTCCTCTCAAGCGGCAATCAGCCCCAGCATTTT	CASSLVLSSGNQPQHF
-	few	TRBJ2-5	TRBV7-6	TGTGCCAGCAGCCTAGGCCAGGGTACCCAAGAGACCCAGTACTTC	CASSLGQGTQETQYF